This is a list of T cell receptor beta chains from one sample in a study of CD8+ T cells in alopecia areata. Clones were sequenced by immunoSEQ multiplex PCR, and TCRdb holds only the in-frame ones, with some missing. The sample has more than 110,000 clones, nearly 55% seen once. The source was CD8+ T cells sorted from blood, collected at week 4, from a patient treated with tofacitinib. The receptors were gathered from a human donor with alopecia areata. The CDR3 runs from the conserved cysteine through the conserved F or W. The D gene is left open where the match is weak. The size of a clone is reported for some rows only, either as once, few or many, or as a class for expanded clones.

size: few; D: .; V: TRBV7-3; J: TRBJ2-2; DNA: TGTGCCAGCAGCCCAAGTCGGGCCGGGGAGCTGTTTTTT; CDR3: CASSPSRAGELFF
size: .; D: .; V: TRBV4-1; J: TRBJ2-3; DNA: TGCGCCAGCAGCCAATCGTTGAGGGTGACAGATACGCAGTATTTT; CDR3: CASSQSLRVTDTQYF
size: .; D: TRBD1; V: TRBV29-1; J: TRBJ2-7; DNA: TGCAGCGTTGAGGGACAGGGGGGCTACGAGCAGTACTTC; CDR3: CSVEGQGGYEQYF
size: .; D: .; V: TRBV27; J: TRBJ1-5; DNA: TGTGCCAGCAGTTTACTGGAGAATCAGCCCCAGCATTTT; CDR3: CASSLLENQPQHF
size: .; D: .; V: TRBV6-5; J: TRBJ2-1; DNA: TGTGCCAGCAGTTCAACAATCAATGAGCAGTTCTTC; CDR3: CASSSTINEQFF
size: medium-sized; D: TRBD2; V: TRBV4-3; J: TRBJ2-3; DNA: TGCGCCAGCAGCCAAGATCTAGCGGGGGGGCCAGATACGCAGTATTTT; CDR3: CASSQDLAGGPDTQYF
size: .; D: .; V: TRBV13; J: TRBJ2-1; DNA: TGTGCCAGCAGCTTAGGGTGGGAGCAGTTCTTC; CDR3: CASSLGWEQFF
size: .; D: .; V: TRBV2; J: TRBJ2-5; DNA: TGTGCCAGCAGTTGGACGGGCCGAGGGGAGACCCAGTACTTC; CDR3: CASSWTGRGETQYF
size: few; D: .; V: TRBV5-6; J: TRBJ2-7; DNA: TGTGCCAGCAGCCCACCCAGCGAGGCCTACGAGCAGTACTTC; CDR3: CASSPPSEAYEQYF
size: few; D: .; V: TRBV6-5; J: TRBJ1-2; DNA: TGTGCCAGCAGTTACTCGGAGGCCCATGGCTACACCTTC; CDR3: CASSYSEAHGYTF
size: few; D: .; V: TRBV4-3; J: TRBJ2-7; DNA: TGCGCCAGCAGCCAAGCACAGGGTCTTGCCTACGAGCAGTACTTC; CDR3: CASSQAQGLAYEQYF
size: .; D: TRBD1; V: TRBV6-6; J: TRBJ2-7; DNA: TGTGCCAGCAGTTACTCCACAGGGGGCTCCTACGAGCAGTACTTC; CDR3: CASSYSTGGSYEQYF
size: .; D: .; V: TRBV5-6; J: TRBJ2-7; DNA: TGTGCCAGCAGCTCGGGACTGGCTCCCTACGAGCAGTACTTC; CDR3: CASSSGLAPYEQYF
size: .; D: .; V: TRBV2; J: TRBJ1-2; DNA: TGTGCCATCTTAACGGGGGTGATGGAGGCTATAACAGTCTTTGGAGGCTACACCTTC; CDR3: CAILTGVMEAITVFGGYTF
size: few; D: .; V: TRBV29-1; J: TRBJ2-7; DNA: TGCAGCGCCCTTGAGGACGAGCAGTACTTC; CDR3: CSALEDEQYF
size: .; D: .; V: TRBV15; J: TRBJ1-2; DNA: TGTGCCACCAGCAGAGATGGAGGGTATGGCTACACCTTC; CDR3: CATSRDGGYGYTF
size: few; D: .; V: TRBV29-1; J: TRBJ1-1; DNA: TGCAGCGTTCTTAAGAACACTGAAGCTTTCTTT; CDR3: CSVLKNTEAFF
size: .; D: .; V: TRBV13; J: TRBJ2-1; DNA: TGTGCCAGCAGCTCTCTTGGCAATGAGCAGTTCTTC; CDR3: CASSSLGNEQFF
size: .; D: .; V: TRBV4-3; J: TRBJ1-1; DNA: TGCGCCAGCAGCCAATTGTTCGGGGGGGCGTACACTGAAGCTTTCTTT; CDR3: CASSQLFGGAYTEAFF
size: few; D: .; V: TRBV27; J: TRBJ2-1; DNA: TGTGCCAGCAGTTTTTCAGGGCCGTACAATGAGCAGTTCTTC; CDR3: CASSFSGPYNEQFF
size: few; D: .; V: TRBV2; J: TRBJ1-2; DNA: TGTGCCAGCAGTGAAGGGGGCAGATCCAATAACTATGGCTACACCTTC; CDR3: CASSEGGRSNNYGYTF
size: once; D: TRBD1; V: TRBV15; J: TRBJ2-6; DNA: TGTGCCACCAGCCCACAGGGGTCTGATGCAGGGGCCAACGTCCTGACTTTC; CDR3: CATSPQGSDAGANVLTF
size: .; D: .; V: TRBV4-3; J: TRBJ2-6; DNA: TGCGCCAGCAGCCAAGGGTCGGGGGGCATCTCTGGGGCCAACGTCCTGACTTTC; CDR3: CASSQGSGGISGANVLTF
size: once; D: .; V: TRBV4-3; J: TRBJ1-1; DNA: TGCGCCAGCAGCCAAGTACAGGGTATGAACACTGAAGCTTTCTTT; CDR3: CASSQVQGMNTEAFF
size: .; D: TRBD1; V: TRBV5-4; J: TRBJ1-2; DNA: TGTGCCAGCAGCTTGGGGGACAGCAACTATGGCTACACCTTC; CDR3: CASSLGDSNYGYTF
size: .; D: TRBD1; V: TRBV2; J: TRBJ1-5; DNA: TGTGCCAGCAGCGTCTGGGACAGGGATCAGCCCCAGCATTTT; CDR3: CASSVWDRDQPQHF
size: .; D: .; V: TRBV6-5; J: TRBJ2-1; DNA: TGTGCCAGCAGTTTGACAGCGGGCGAATACAATGAGCAGTTCTTC; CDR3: CASSLTAGEYNEQFF
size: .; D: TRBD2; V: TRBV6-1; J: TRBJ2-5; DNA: TGTGCCAGCATCGGCGGGGGATGGGAGACCCAGTACTTC; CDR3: CASIGGGWETQYF
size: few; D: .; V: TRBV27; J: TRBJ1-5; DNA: TGTGCCAGCAGTTCCTGGACGGAAAGTCTCAATCAGCCCCAGCATTTT; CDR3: CASSSWTESLNQPQHF